This T cell receptor (beta chain) was profiled in a study of CD4 T cells in relation to SARS-CoV-2 and coronaviruses. Study summary: TCR beta CDR3s were sequenced after approximately 11-day antigen culture of PBMCs. Shared crossreactive spike epitopes were mapped to their HLA restriction. Overall study results and limits: Compared with monoreactive clones, crossreactive clones showed significantly weaker SARS-CoV-2 expansion.

Points on this clone: Its antigen is undetermined.

Germline assignment: CDR1 SGHTA and CDR2 FQGNSA. CDR3 length: 13 residues. V was shortened by 6 bases and J by 1 base, with 6 bases between the two germline ends. Method: immunoSEQ multiplex PCR; TCRdb's copy keeps in-frame clones and lacks some. The table lists around 25,000 clones, roughly 76% of them singletons. CD4+ T cells from unexposed donors were obtained before the COVID-19 pandemic (2011-2018). Isolation of CD4+ T cells took place after nine to ten days in culture. Testing used SARS-CoV-2 S/N and four cold-coronavirus spikes on unexposed-donor CD4+ T cells, cells permitting. The chain links TRBV7-2 to TRBJ2-2; a weak D match, TRBD2 (6 bases). The receptor was isolated from a human donor in good health. The sample taken for sequencing was CD4+ T cells from PBMCs, cultured in vitro. CDR3: CASRGGNTGELFF. The CDR3 DNA is TGTGCCAGCAGGGGAGGGAACACCGGGGAGCTGTTTTTT. Combining the CDR3 with reference TRBV7-2 and TRBJ2-2 gives the whole variable domain GAGVSQSPSNKVTEKGKDVELRCDPISGHTALYWYRQSLGQGLEFLIYFQGNSAPDKSGLPSDRFSAERTGGSVSTLTIQRTQQEDSAVYLCASRGGNTGELFFGEGSRLTVL.